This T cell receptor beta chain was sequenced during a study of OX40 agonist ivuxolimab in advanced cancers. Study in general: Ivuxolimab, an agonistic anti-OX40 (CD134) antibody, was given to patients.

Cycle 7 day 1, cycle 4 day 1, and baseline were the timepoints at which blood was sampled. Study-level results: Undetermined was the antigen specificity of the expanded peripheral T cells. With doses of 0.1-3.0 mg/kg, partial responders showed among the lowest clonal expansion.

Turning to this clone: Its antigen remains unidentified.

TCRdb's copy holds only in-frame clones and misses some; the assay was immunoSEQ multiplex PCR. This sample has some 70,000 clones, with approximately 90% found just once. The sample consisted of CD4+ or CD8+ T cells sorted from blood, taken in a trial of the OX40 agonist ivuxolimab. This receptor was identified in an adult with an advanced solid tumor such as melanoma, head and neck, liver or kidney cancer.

CDR3 bases: TGTGCCATATTCGGGGACAGGGCTGGCTACACCTTC. It translates to CAIFGDRAGYTF. This sequence joins TRBV10-3 and TRBJ1-2; 9 bases match TRBD1. This CDR3 comprises 12 residues. V lost 9 bases to trimming and J lost 7 bases; unmatched junction nucleotides: 6. Germline V gives CDR1 ENHRY, CDR2 SYGVKD.